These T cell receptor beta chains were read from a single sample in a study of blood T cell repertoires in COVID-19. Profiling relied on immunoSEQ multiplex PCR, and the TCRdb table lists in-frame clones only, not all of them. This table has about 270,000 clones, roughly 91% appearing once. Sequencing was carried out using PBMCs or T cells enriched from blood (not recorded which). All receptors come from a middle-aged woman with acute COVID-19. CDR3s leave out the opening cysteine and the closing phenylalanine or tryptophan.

SVEDWRQGYYEQY | 13 | TRBV29-1
ASSLNQLTGELF | 12 | TRBV7-3
ASSPQGKANQPQH | 13 | TRBV2
ASSQASYEQY | 10 | TRBV14
ASSDARAGGNTIY | 13 | TRBV7-2
ASSPIPGYQPQH | 12 | TRBV7-2
ASSPLPTGIDGNTIY | 15 | TRBV18
ASRSRTGPNTEAF | 13 | TRBV5-1
ASSLDRGSGTDTQY | 14 | TRBV5-1
ASSNRQGHGYT | 11 | TRBV14
ASSDSLEQY | 9 | TRBV6-5
ASSQGGQGSSNEKLF | 15 | TRBV3-1/TRBV3-2
ASSQVLAGGYNEQF | 14 | TRBV3-1/TRBV3-2
ATSRDVTAGTEAF | 13 | TRBV15
ASRGTATGELF | 11 | TRBV12-3/TRBV12-4
ASSQEWDRGYGYT | 13 | TRBV4-1
ASSNPRGRKGNEQF | 14 | TRBV19
ASSLTRTEAF | 10 | TRBV18
ASRVVDSNYGYT | 12 | TRBV5-6
AWSQIGDIQY | 10 | TRBV30
ASSLARGLAGPNYEQY | 16 | TRBV7-2
ASSGAPGDSRGTYEQY | 16 | TRBV4-3
ASSNRVGQPQH | 11 | TRBV5-1
ASSLGAGSNQPQH | 13 | TRBV7-9
ASRLQETQY | 9 | TRBV2
ASSVAGGGTEAF | 12 | TRBV25-1
ASSSPRGRRPAF | 12 | TRBV11-2